The sequence of this TCR beta chain was determined in a study of T cells in localized non-small cell lung cancer. Assay used: immunoSEQ multiplex PCR; TCRdb lists only in-frame clones, some missing. The table has around 69,000 clones, approximately 87% seen once; the top ten hold roughly 1.9%. Study outcomes and limitations: There was an association of higher blood T cell density with longer overall survival.

The CDR3 length is 13 residues. V lost 6 bases, J lost 2 bases, and 10 bases lay in between. Germline V gene lookup returns CDR1 LNHDA and CDR2 SQIVND (reference sequence). Worth noting for this clone: Its antigen remains unidentified.

This sequence joins TRBV19 and TRBJ1-1, with D maybe TRBD1 (5 bases). The TCR comes from a woman aged 40 to 75 with stage I lung adenocarcinoma. Material: peripheral blood, obtained before any cancer treatment. The CDR3 loop reads CASSSQVNTEAFF. The CDR3 DNA reads as TGTGCCAGTAGCTCACAGGTTAACACTGAAGCTTTCTTT.